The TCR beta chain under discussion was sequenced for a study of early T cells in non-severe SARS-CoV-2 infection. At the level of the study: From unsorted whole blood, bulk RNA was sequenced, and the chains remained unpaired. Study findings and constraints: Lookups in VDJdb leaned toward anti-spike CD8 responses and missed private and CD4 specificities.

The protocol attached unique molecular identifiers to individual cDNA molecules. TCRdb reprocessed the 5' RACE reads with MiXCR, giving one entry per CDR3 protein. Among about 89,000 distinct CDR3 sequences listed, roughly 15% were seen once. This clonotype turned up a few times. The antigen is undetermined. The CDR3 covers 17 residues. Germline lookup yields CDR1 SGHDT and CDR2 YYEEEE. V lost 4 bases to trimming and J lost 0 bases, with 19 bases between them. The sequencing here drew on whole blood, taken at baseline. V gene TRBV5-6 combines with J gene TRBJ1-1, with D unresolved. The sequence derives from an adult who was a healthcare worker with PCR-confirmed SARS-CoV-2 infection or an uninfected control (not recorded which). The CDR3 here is CASSPRARRVMNTEAFF. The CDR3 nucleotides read TGTGCCAGCAGCCCACGGGCCCGGCGGGTGATGAACACTGAAGCTTTCTTT.